These 28 T cell receptor beta chains share one sample of origin, sequenced in a study of control samples from healthy donors and cancer patients. TCRdb keeps only in-frame clones here, not all; method: immunoSEQ multiplex PCR. The profile shows about 98,000 clones, about four fifths of them singletons. The sample consisted of blood. The receptors shown here come from a man between 60 and 75 years old in good health.

This chain uses TRBV7-2 with TRBJ2-1; 13 bases are shared with TRBD2. J was trimmed by 4 bases and V by 4 bases; bases with no gene match: 13. The CDR3 is 19 amino acids. CDR1 and CDR2 (germline): SGHTA, FQGNSA. The CDR3 DNA follows: TGTGCCAGCAGCTCTGCCCTAAAACTAGCGGGAGGGCATTACAATGAGCAGTTCTTC. It specifies CASSSALKLAGGHYNEQFF. The whole variable domain, remainder taken from reference TRBV7-2 and TRBJ2-1, is GAGVSQSPSNKVTEKGKDVELRCDPISGHTALYWYRQSLGQGLEFLIYFQGNSAPDKSGLPSDRFSAERTGGSVSTLTIQRTQQEDSAVYLCASSSALKLAGGHYNEQFFGPGTRLTVL.

The genes are TRBV10-3 and TRBJ2-3; 11 bases agree with TRBD2. V lost 8 bases, J lost 8 bases, and 12 bases stayed unmatched. The CDR3 spans 15 residues. Per the germline V gene, CDR1 is ENHRY and CDR2 is SYGVKD. The CDR3 region has the DNA TGTGCCATCGGAAAGACTAGCGGGGCCCCACCTACGCAGTATTTT. Its translation: CAIGKTSGAPPTQYF.

The chain couples TRBV9 to TRBJ1-2; possibly TRBD1 for D (6 bases). The length of the CDR3 is 13 residues. Germline V gene sequence: CDR1 SGDLS, CDR2 YYNGEE. V was clipped by 0 bases and J by 8 bases, with 11 bases between them. CDR3 DNA sequence: TGTGCCAGCAGCGTAGTGGCAGGGGAAGGCTACACCTTC. This translates into CASSVVAGEGYTF.

The gene calls are TRBV5-1 and TRBJ2-7; 8 nucleotides agree with TRBD1. Germline V gene data show CDR1 as SGHRS and CDR2 as YFSETQ. V shed 0 bases and J 1 base; nucleotides not matched to a gene: 6. The CDR3 sequence is 16 residues long. The CDR3 here is CASSLAGTGGSYEQYF. CDR3 DNA: TGCGCCAGCAGCTTGGCAGGGACAGGCGGGTCCTACGAGCAGTACTTC. Looking up the rest from reference TRBV5-1 and TRBJ2-7 gives the full variable domain: KAGVTQTPRYLIKTRGQQVTLSCSPISGHRSVSWYQQTPGQGLQFLFEYFSETQRNKGNFPGRFSGRQFSNSRSEMNVSTLELGDSALYLCASSLAGTGGSYEQYFGPGTRLTVT.

V gene TRBV27 combines with J gene TRBJ2-7; a possible D gene is TRBD1 (6 bases). CDR1 is MNHEY and CDR2 is SMNVEV in the germline V gene (reference sequence). The CDR3 covers 14 residues. The ends were cut back, 4 bases at V and 0 bases at J, with 10 bases in the middle. CDR3: CASSYDRYSYEQYF. CDR3 coding DNA: TGTGCCAGCAGTTACGACAGGTACTCCTACGAGCAGTACTTC.

This clone was seen only once. CDR3 amino acids: CASSYRGLSTDTQYF. The CDR3 DNA follows: TGTGCCAGCAGTTATAGGGGACTAAGCACAGATACGCAGTATTTT. The rearrangement joins TRBV6-2 or TRBV6-3 to TRBJ2-3; 7 bases match TRBD2. In germline, CDR1 is MNHEY, CDR2 SVGEGT. The CDR3 loop spans 15 amino acids. Losses at the gene ends were 3 bases for V and 0 bases for J; bases not matched to a gene: 3.

The J gene is TRBJ2-2, the V gene TRBV19, with a tentative D call TRBD2 (6 bases). The CDR3 consists of 15 residues. The ends were cut back, 1 base at V and 4 bases at J, with 10 bases in the middle. The germline CDR1 and CDR2 sequences are LNHDA and SQIVND (reference sequence). The CDR3 reads CASSIGRAGTGELFF. The CDR3 coding sequence is TGTGCCAGTAGTATAGGGAGGGCGGGCACCGGGGAGCTGTTTTTT. Full variable domain (missing parts from reference TRBV19 and TRBJ2-2): DGGITQSPKYLFRKEGQNVTLSCEQNLNHDAMYWYRQDPGQGLRLIYYSQIVNDFQKGDIAEGYSVSREKKESFPLTVTSAQKNPTAFYLCASSIGRAGTGELFFGEGSRLTVL.

V gene TRBV7-2 combines with J gene TRBJ2-7; 10 bases agree with TRBD2. The germline V gene has CDR1 SGHTA and CDR2 FQGNSA. This CDR3 is built from 17 residues. V lost 4 bases to trimming and J lost 0 bases; unmatched junction nucleotides: 9. Here the CDR3 DNA reads TGTGCCAGCAGCTCCCGGACTAGCGGAGTCCTCTCCTACGAGCAGTACTTC. Protein product: CASSSRTSGVLSYEQYF.

The chain recombines TRBV6-5 with TRBJ2-7; no clear D. Germline V gives CDR1 MNHEY, CDR2 SVGAGI. Trimming removed 2 bases at V and 1 base at J, with 12 bases between. CDR3 length: 15 amino acids. The CDR3 sequence is CASSYRPVESYEQYF. DNA for the CDR3: TGTGCCAGCAGTTACCGGCCAGTTGAGTCCTACGAGCAGTACTTC.

This clone is medium-sized. The rearrangement joins TRBV6-1 to TRBJ1-1; no reliable D call. The CDR3 totals 13 residues. Germline V gives CDR1 MNHNS, CDR2 SASEGT. Trimming pared 2 bases from V and 1 base from J, leaving 5 bases between. This CDR3 reads CASSESANTEAFF. The CDR3 DNA is TGTGCCAGCAGTGAATCGGCGAACACTGAAGCTTTCTTT.

This chain joins TRBV6-1 and TRBJ2-7; possibly TRBD1 or TRBD2 for D (6 bases each). The CDR3 loop spans 15 amino acids. Germline CDR1 and CDR2: MNHNS and SASEGT. Deletions cut 2 bases from V and 4 bases from J, with 15 bases between. For the CDR3, the DNA is TGTGCCAGCAGTGAATATCGGGGGCTCAGGTACGAGCAGTACTTC. This sequence encodes CASSEYRGLRYEQYF.

The V gene is TRBV2, the J gene TRBJ2-7; D not certain. CDR1 SNHLY and CDR2 FYNNEI come from the germline V gene. The CDR3 contains 12 residues. V was cut by 4 bases and J by 4 bases, with 8 bases left in between. The CDR3 loop reads CASSVAEYEQYF. The CDR3 DNA follows: TGTGCCAGCAGTGTTGCGGAGTACGAGCAGTACTTC.

The genes are TRBV10-3 and TRBJ1-1; unclear D gene. This CDR3 contains 13 residues. CDR1 is ENHRY, CDR2 SYGVKD, per germline. V lost 3 bases, J lost 0 bases, and 5 bases lay in between. CDR3 in DNA: TGTGCCATCAGTGAACTCGTGAACACTGAAGCTTTCTTT. Encoded protein: CAISELVNTEAFF.

The J gene is TRBJ2-7, the V gene TRBV30; 14 bases fit TRBD2. The germline CDR1 and CDR2 sequences are GTSNPN and SVGIG (reference sequence). The CDR3 consists of 16 residues. The V segment lost 2 bases and the J segment 0 bases; nucleotides outside the gene matches: 3. Here the CDR3 DNA reads TGTGCCTGGAGTCGGGGACTAGCGGGGGTCTCCTACGAGCAGTACTTC. It encodes CAWSRGLAGVSYEQYF.

This clone has more than one count but fewer than ten. This rearrangement joins TRBV6-1 to TRBJ2-1, with D unclear. Trimming took 3 bases from V and 3 from J, leaving 6 bases between them. There are 13 residues in the CDR3. Germline-derived CDR1 and CDR2 are MNHNS and SASEGT. The CDR3 region has the DNA TGTGCCAGCAGTGAGGCCAGCTACAATGAGCAGTTCTTC. Amino acid sequence: CASSEASYNEQFF.

V and J are TRBV18 and TRBJ1-1; no firm D call. Trimming stripped 0 bases from V and 2 bases from J, with 10 bases between. CDR1 and CDR2 from the germline V gene are KGHSH and LQKENI. This CDR3 is built from 15 residues. The CDR3 sequence is CASSPPKYLNTEAFF. The CDR3 coding sequence is TGTGCCAGCTCACCACCAAAGTATTTAAACACTGAAGCTTTCTTT.

The chain links TRBV7-9 to TRBJ2-5, with D unresolved. Germline V gene data show CDR1 as SEHNR and CDR2 as FQNEAQ (reference sequence). The CDR3 has 15 residues. V was cut by 0 bases and J by 4 bases, with 12 bases left in between. CDR3 amino acids: CASSLAGGGIETQYF. CDR3 in DNA: TGTGCCAGCAGCTTAGCGGGCGGCGGTATAGAGACCCAGTACTTC.

This clone was observed a handful of times. This chain joins TRBV7-8 and TRBJ1-2; tentatively, D is TRBD1 (5 bases). The CDR3 is 15 residues long. V lost 1 base and J 3 bases, leaving 12 bases between the germline ends. The germline CDR1 and CDR2 sequences are SGHVS and FQNEAQ. The CDR3 coding sequence is TGTGCCAGCAGCTTAGAATCCGGGGGAGACTATGGCTACACCTTC. This gives the protein CASSLESGGDYGYTF.

The V call is TRBV5-6, the J call TRBJ2-7, with D perhaps TRBD2 (5 bases). V lost 2 bases, J lost 4 bases, and 7 bases lay in between. The CDR3 runs to 12 residues. Germline V gives CDR1 SGHDT, CDR2 YYEEEE. The CDR3 DNA is TGTGCCAGCAGCTTTCGAGGGTACGAGCAGTACTTC. Translating gives CASSFRGYEQYF.

The rearrangement uses TRBV4-1 and TRBJ1-5; tentatively, D is TRBD1 (5 bases). The germline V and J ends were trimmed by 2 bases and 3 bases, with 17 bases remaining between them. Germline-derived CDR1 and CDR2 are MGHRA and YSYEKL. This CDR3 contains 17 residues. The CDR3: CASSQLPGPGANQPQHF. The CDR3, as DNA: TGCGCCAGCAGCCAACTCCCCGGGCCCGGGGCCAATCAGCCCCAGCATTTT.

By share, this clone counts as medium-sized. The chain carries TRBV7-9 and TRBJ1-2; 12 bases match TRBD1. CDR1 and CDR2 (germline): SEHNR, FQNEAQ (reference sequence). V lost 5 bases, J lost 8 bases, and 6 bases stayed unmatched. The CDR3 sequence is 14 residues long. The CDR3 reads CASSTGQGARGYTF. Here the CDR3 DNA reads TGTGCCAGCAGCACGGGACAGGGGGCCCGGGGCTACACCTTC.

The chain employs TRBV4-1 and TRBJ2-4, with 11 bases fitting TRBD2. V lost 3 bases and J lost 15; bases outside the gene matches: 7. The CDR3 is 13 amino acids. CDR1 and CDR2 (germline): MGHRA, YSYEKL. CDR3 in amino acids: CASSQDGTSGVYF. The CDR3 region has the DNA TGCGCCAGCAGCCAGGATGGGACTAGCGGCGTGTACTTC.

This clone was recorded only once. The rearrangement joins TRBV27 to TRBJ1-2; D unresolved. CDR3 length: 16 amino acids. V lost 6 bases and J lost 2, with 19 bases in between. CDR1 is MNHEY, CDR2 SMNVEV, per germline (reference sequence). CDR3 DNA: TGTGCCAGCAGAACTCCCATGGACGGCAGCAACTATGGCTACACCTTC. It yields the protein CASRTPMDGSNYGYTF.

The rearrangement links TRBV2 to TRBJ1-1, with a weak D call TRBD1 (6 bases). This CDR3 is 14 amino acids long. CDR1 is SNHLY and CDR2 is FYNNEI in the germline V gene. V was trimmed by 4 bases and J by 3 bases, leaving 12 bases between them. In DNA, the CDR3 is TGTGCCAGCAGTGGGGACACAAGGTACACTGAAGCTTTCTTT. This translates into CASSGDTRYTEAFF.

The chain recombines TRBV27 with TRBJ2-3; TRBD2 matches 9 bases. Trimming cost V 5 bases and J 0 bases; bases outside gene matches: 6. The germline gives CDR1 MNHEY, CDR2 SMNVEV (reference sequence). The CDR3 is 16 amino acids. CDR3 residues: CASSTIAGASTDTQYF. The CDR3 nucleotides read TGTGCCAGCAGTACCATAGCGGGGGCAAGCACAGATACGCAGTATTTT.

The J gene is TRBJ1-5, the V gene TRBV4-1; tentatively, D is TRBD1 (6 bases). The CDR3 is 18 amino acids. CDR1 and CDR2 (germline): MGHRA, YSYEKL. V dropped 0 bases and J dropped 1 base, with 16 bases sitting between them. The CDR3: CASSQDLPGGGSNQPQHF. The CDR3 coding sequence is TGCGCCAGCAGCCAAGATCTCCCGGGAGGGGGAAGCAATCAGCCCCAGCATTTT.

The chain has TRBV15 and TRBJ1-6; D is uncertain. V was pared by 1 base and J by 6 bases, with 10 bases between. Germline lookup yields CDR1 LNHNV and CDR2 YYDKDF (reference sequence). The CDR3 is made up of 15 amino acids. The CDR3 is CATSRVRWGNSPLHF. The CDR3 coding sequence is TGTGCCACCAGCAGAGTCCGGTGGGGTAATTCACCCCTCCACTTT.

This clone was counted a few times. The V call is TRBV6-4, the J call TRBJ1-3; D call uncertain. V lost 6 bases and J lost 0, with 12 bases in between. The germline V gene has CDR1 MRHNA and CDR2 SNTAGT. This CDR3 is 15 amino acids long. The CDR3 DNA reads TGTGCCAGCAGGGTACTGACGAGCTCTGGAAACACCATATATTTT. This encodes CASRVLTSSGNTIYF.